The present entry profiles one T cell receptor (beta chain) with its context. Its specificity is not known. The sample is drawn from a study of T cells in localized non-small cell lung cancer. Study-wide results and caveats: A median of 57 of the top 100 tumor clones appeared in adjacent lung, which was paired and uninvolved. Longer overall survival associated with higher blood T cell density; shorter survival with higher adjacent-lung clonality. Owing to sequencing of a solitary tumor region, heterogeneity cannot be discounted. It was uninvolved adjacent lung that showed the highest T cell clonality, exceeding tumor.

V lost 5 bases and J lost 3, with 11 bases in between. The CDR3 is 14 amino acids. Germline CDR1 and CDR2: SGHNT and YENEEA. Assay used: immunoSEQ multiplex PCR; TCRdb lists only in-frame clones, some missing. The sample carries about 30,000 clones, approximately 91% recorded once. The sample was peripheral blood, taken before any cancer treatment. The J gene is TRBJ2-1, the V gene TRBV11-3; D not certain. The clonotype originates from an older female donor with stage I lung adenocarcinoma. The CDR3 sequence is CASSEGNNYNEQFF. Here the CDR3 DNA reads TGTGCCAGCAGCGAAGGGAACAACTACAATGAGCAGTTCTTC.